Described below is a single TCR beta chain sequence and its context. Its antigen is undetermined. The data derive from a study of cytomegalovirus exposure and HLA in healthy donors. Study observations and caveats: Several of the most significant clusters appeared linked to common viral pathogens, based on a later analysis. Rare TCR sequences predominated, though certain public TCRs were found in many donors. The study assumed roughly uniform donor sequencing depth for presence/absence analyses.

It was with 60 Vbeta and 13 Jbeta primers that the PCR ran. TCRdb's table, derived via immunoSEQ multiplex PCR, lists solely in-frame clones and lacks some. The sample carries around 200,000 clones, about 80% recorded once. The CDR3 contains 15 residues. Trimming cost V 1 base and J 6 bases, with 13 bases left between them. The V gene's germline CDR1 is SGHAT and CDR2 FQNNGV. Sequenced input: PBMCs. V is TRBV11-2 and J is TRBJ2-4, with TRBD2 as a possible D gene (6 bases). The source of this sequence is a boy aged 5-17 years in good health and CMV-seronegative. The CDR3, as DNA: TGTGCCAGCAGCTTAGTAGCGGCCAGTATAAACATTCAGTACTTC. Amino acid sequence: CASSLVAASINIQYF.